The clone carrying this TCR beta chain came up a few times. The sample is drawn from a study of blood T cells in healthy people across ages. The CDR3 totals 14 residues. Germline loops: CDR1 LGHNA, CDR2 YNFKEQ. Then a second PCR, running about 7 to 11 cycles, was carried out with a sample-barcoded 5' primer and a J-beta primer mix. A single record per CDR3 protein comes from TCRdb applying MiXCR to the 5' RACE reads. The table has about 1 million distinct CDR3 sequences, approximately 26% seen once; the top ten hold 0.65% to 0.95%. These sequences were also reported in another study, on T cells of mothers and their children.

This chain links TRBV4-2 with TRBJ2-5; D is unresolved. Matching the DNA end better, TRBJ2-7 makes the J call doubtful. The receptor's source is a girl aged 2-10 years in good health. Sequencing was carried out using blood. CDR3 sequence: CASSQDWPVSEQYF. In DNA form, the CDR3 reads TGTGCCAGCAGCCAAGACTGGCCAGTCTCCGAGCAGTACTTC.